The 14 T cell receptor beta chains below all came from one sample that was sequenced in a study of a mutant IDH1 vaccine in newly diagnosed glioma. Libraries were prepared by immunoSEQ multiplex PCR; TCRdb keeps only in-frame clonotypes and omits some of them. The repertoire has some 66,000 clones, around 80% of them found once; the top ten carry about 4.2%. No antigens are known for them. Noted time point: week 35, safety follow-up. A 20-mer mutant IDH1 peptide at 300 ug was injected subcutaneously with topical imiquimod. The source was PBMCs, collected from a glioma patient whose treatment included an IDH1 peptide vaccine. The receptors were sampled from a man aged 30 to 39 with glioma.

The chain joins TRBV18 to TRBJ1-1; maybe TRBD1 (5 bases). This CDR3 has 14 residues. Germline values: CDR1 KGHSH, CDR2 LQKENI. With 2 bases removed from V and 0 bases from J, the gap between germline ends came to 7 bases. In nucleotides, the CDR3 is TGTGCCAGCTCACCAGGGGACCTGAACACTGAAGCTTTCTTT. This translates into CASSPGDLNTEAFF. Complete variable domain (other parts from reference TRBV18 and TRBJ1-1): NAGVMQNPRHLVRRRGQEARLRCSPMKGHSHVYWYRQLPEEGLKFMVYLQKENIIDESGMPKERFSAEFPKEGPSILRIQQVVRGDSAAYFCASSPGDLNTEAFFGQGTRLTVV.

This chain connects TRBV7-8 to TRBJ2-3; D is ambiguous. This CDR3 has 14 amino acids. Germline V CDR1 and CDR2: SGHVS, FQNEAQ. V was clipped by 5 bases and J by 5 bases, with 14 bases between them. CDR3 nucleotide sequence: TGTGCCAGCAGCCCCCTAGACCATGAAGATACGCAGTATTTT. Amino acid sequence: CASSPLDHEDTQYF.

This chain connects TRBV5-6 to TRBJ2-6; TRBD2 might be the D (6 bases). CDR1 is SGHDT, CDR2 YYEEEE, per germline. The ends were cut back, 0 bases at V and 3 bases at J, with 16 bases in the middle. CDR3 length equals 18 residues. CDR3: CASSLEGLGWDGANVLTF. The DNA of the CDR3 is TGTGCCAGCAGCTTGGAGGGACTGGGGTGGGATGGGGCCAACGTCCTGACTTTC.

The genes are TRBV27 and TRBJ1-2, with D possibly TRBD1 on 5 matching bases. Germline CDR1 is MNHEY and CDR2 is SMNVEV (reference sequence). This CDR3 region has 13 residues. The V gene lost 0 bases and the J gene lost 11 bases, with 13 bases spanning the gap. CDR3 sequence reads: CASSLSRGDRYTF. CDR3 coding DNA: TGTGCCAGCAGTTTATCGCGGGGGGACCGTTACACCTTC.

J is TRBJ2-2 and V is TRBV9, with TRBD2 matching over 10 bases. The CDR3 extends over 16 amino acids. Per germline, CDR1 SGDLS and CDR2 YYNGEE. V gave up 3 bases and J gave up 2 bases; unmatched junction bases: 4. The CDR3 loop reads CASSDIAGGNTGELFF. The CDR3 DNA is TGTGCCAGCAGCGACATAGCGGGGGGCAACACCGGGGAGCTGTTTTTT.

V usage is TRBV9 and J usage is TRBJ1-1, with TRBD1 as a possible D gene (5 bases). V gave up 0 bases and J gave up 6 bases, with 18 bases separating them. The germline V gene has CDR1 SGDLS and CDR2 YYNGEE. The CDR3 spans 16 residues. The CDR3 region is CASSVATDLGRAEAFF. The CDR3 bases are TGTGCCAGCAGCGTAGCTACAGACCTGGGGCGGGCTGAAGCTTTCTTT.

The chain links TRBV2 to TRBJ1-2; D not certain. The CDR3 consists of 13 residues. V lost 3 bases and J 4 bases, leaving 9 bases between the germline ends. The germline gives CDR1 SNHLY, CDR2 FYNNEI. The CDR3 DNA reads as TGTGCCAGCAGTGAGTGGGAGACCTATGGCTACACCTTC. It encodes CASSEWETYGYTF.

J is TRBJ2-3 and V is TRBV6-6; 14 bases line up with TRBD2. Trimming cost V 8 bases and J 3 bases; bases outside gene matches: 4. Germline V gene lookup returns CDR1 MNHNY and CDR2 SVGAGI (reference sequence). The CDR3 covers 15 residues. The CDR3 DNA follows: TGTGCCAGCCTGAGACTAGCGGGGGGGACAGATACGCAGTATTTT. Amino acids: CASLRLAGGTDTQYF.

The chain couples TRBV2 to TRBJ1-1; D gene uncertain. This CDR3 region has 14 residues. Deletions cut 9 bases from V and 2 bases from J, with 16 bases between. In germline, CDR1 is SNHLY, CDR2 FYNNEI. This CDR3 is CASNLAGVNTEAFF. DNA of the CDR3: TGTGCCAGTAACCTAGCGGGTGTTAACACTGAAGCTTTCTTT.

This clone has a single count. The DNA of the CDR3 is TGCGCCAGCAGCCAAGCCCGGGGAGATACGCAGTATTTT. It codes for CASSQARGDTQYF. The chain carries TRBV4-1 and TRBJ2-3, with D perhaps TRBD2 (5 bases). The length of the CDR3 is 13 residues. Trimming removed 1 base from V and 5 bases from J, with 7 bases in between. Germline loops: CDR1 MGHRA, CDR2 YSYEKL.

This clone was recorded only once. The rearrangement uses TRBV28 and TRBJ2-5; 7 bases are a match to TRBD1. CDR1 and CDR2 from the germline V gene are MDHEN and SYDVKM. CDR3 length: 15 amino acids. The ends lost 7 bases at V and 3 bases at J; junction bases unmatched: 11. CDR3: CASTTPYTGEETQYF. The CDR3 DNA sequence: TGTGCCAGCACCACACCCTACACAGGGGAAGAGACCCAGTACTTC. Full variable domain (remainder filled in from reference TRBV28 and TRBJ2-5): DVKVTQSSRYLVKRTGEKVFLECVQDMDHENMFWYRQDPGLGLRLIYFSYDVKMKEKGDIPEGYSVSREKKERFSLILESASTNQTSMYLCASTTPYTGEETQYFGPGTRLLVL.

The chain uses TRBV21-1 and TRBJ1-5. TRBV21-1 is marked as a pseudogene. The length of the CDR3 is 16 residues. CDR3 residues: CASSKHAGVRDQPQHF. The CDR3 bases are TGTGCCAGCAGCAAACACGCCGGGGTACGGGATCAGCCCCAGCATTTT.

The CDR3 protein is CASSSRGAYSGNTIYF. The CDR3, as DNA: TGTGCCAGCAGCTCCCGGGGGGCCTACTCTGGAAACACCATATATTTT. V is TRBV7-8 and J is TRBJ1-3; D possibly corresponds to TRBD1 (6 bases). Trimming stripped 4 bases from V and 0 bases from J, with 13 bases between. This CDR3 comprises 16 residues. Germline V gene sequence: CDR1 SGHVS, CDR2 FQNEAQ.

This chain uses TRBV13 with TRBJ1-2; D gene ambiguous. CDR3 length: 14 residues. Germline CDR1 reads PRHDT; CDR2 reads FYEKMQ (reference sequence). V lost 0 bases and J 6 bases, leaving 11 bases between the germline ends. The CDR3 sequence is CASSLGAPRDGYTF. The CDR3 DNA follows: TGTGCCAGCAGCTTAGGCGCCCCGCGGGATGGCTACACCTTC.